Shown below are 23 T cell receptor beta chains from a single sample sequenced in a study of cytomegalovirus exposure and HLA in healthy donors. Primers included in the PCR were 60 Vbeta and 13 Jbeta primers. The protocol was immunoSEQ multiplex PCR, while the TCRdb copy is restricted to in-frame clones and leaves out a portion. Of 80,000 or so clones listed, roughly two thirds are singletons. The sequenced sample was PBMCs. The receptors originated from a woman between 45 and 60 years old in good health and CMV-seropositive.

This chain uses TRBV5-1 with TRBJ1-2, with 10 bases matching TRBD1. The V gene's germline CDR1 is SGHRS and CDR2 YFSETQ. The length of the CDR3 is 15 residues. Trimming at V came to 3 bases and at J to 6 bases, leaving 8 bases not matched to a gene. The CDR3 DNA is TGCGCCAGCAGCTGGGGGACAGGGGAATGGAATGGCTACACCTTC. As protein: CASSWGTGEWNGYTF.

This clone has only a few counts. The CDR3 coding sequence is TGTGCCAGCAGCGTACTAGCGGGGGAGAACAATGAGCAGTTCTTC. It codes for CASSVLAGENNEQFF. V usage is TRBV7-3 and J usage is TRBJ2-1; 11 bases are shared with TRBD2. Trimming cost V 5 bases and J 5 bases; bases outside gene matches: 5. The CDR3 runs to 15 residues. The V gene's germline CDR1 is SGHTA and CDR2 FQGTGA. Based on the CDR3 plus reference TRBV7-3 and TRBJ2-1, the full variable domain is GAGVSQTPSNKVTEKGKYVELRCDPISGHTALYWYRQSLGQGPEFLIYFQGTGAADDSGLPNDRFFAVRPEGSVSTLKIQRTERGDSAVYLCASSVLAGENNEQFFGPGTRLTVL.

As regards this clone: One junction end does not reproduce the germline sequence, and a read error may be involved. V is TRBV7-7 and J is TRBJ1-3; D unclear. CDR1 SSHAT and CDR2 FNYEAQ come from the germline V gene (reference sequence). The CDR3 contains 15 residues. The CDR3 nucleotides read TGTGCTAGCAGCTTAAGTCCAGACACTGGAAACACCATATATTTT. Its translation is CASSLSPDTGNTIYF.

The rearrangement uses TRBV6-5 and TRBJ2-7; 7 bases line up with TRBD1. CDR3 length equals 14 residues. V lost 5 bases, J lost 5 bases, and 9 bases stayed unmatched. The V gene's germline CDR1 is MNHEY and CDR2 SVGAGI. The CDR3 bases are TGTGCCAGCAGTCAGAACAGGGGCGGCCACGAGCAGTACTTC. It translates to CASSQNRGGHEQYF.

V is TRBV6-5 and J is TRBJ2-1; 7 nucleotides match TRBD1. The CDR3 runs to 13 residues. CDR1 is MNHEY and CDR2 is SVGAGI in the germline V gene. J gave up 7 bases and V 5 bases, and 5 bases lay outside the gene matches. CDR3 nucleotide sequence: TGTGCCAGCAGTAACAGGGGAGAGAATGAGCAGTTCTTC. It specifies CASSNRGENEQFF.

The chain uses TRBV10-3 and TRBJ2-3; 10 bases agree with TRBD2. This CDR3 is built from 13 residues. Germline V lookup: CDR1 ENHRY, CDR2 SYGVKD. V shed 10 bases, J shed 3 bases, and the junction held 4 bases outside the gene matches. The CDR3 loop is CATSGGATDTQYF. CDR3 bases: TGTGCCACGAGCGGGGGGGCGACAGATACGCAGTATTTT.

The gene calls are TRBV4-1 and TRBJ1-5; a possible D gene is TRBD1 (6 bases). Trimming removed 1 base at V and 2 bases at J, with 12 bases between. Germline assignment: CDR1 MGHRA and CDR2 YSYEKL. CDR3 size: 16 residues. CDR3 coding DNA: TGCGCCAGCAGCCAAGCGGCGGGGGCGCGCAATCAGCCCCAGCATTTT. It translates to CASSQAAGARNQPQHF.

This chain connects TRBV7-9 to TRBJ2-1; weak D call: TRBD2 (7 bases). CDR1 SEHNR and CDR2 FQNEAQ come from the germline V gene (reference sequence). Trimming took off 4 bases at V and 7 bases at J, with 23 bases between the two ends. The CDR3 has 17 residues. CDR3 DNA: TGTGCCAGCAGCTCGCTTCAGGGGCGGGGGATAAGAAATGAGCAGTTCTTC. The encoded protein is CASSSLQGRGIRNEQFF.

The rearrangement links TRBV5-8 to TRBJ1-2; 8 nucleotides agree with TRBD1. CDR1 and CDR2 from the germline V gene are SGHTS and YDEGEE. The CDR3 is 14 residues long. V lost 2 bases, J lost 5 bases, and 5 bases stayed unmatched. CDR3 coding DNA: TGTGCCAGCAGCTTACAGGGGGGGAAATATGGCTACACCTTC. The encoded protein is CASSLQGGKYGYTF.

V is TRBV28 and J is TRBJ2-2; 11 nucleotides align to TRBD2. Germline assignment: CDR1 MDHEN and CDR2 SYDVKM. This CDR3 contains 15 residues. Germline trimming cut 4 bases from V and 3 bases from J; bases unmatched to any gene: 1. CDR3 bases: TGTGCCAGCAGTTCGGGACTAGCGGACACCGGGGAGCTGTTTTTT. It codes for CASSSGLADTGELFF.

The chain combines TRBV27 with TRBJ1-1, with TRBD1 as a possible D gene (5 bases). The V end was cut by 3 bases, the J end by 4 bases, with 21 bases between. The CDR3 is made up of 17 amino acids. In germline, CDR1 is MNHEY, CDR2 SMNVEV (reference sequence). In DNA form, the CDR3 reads TGTGCCAGCAGTTTTTTGGGGTGGGGGGAGATGGGCACTGAAGCTTTCTTT. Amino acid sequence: CASSFLGWGEMGTEAFF.

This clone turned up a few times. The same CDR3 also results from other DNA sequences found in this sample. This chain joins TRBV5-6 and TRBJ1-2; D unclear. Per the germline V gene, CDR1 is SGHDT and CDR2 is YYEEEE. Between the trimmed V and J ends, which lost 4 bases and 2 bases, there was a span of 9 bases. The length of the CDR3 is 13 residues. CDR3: CASSPSANYGYTF. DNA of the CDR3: TGTGCCAGCAGCCCTTCAGCGAACTATGGCTACACCTTC.

CDR3 residues: CASSLYSGFVYNEQFF. CDR3 sequence (DNA): TGTGCCAGCAGCTTATACTCAGGGTTTGTGTACAATGAGCAGTTCTTC. This chain links TRBV11-2 with TRBJ2-1, with D possibly TRBD1 on 5 matching bases. Between the trimmed V and J ends, which lost 2 bases and 4 bases, there was a span of 15 bases. The CDR3 has 16 residues. Germline V gives CDR1 SGHAT, CDR2 FQNNGV.

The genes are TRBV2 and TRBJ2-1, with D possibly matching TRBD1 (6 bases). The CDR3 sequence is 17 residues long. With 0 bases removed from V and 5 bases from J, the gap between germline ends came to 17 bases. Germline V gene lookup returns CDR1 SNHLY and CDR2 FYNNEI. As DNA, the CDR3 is TGTGCCAGCAGTGAAGCGGGTTGGACAGTGGATAACAATGAGCAGTTCTTC. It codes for CASSEAGWTVDNNEQFF. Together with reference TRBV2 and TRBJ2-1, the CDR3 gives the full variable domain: EPEVTQTPSHQVTQMGQEVILRCVPISNHLYFYWYRQILGQKVEFLVSFYNNEISEKSEIFDDQFSVERPDGSNFTLKIRSTKLEDSAMYFCASSEAGWTVDNNEQFFGPGTRLTVL.

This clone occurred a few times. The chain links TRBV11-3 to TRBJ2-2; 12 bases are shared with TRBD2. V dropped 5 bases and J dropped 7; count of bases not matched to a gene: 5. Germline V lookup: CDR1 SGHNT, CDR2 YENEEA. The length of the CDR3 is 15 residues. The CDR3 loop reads CASSPSGGAFGELFF. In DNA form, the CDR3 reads TGTGCCAGCAGCCCTAGCGGGGGGGCCTTCGGGGAGCTGTTTTTT. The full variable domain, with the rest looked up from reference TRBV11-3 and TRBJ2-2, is EAGVVQSPRYKIIEKKQPVAFWCNPISGHNTLYWYLQNLGQGPELLIRYENEEAVDDSQLPKDRFSAERLKGVDSTLKIQPAELGDSAVYLCASSPSGGAFGELFFGEGSRLTVL.

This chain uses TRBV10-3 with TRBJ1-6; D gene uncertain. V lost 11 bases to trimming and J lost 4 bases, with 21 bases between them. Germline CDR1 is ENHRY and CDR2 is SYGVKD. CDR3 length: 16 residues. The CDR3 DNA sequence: TGTGCCGTCGGGATGGGGTTGACGACTTATAATTCACCCCTCCACTTT. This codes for CAVGMGLTTYNSPLHF.

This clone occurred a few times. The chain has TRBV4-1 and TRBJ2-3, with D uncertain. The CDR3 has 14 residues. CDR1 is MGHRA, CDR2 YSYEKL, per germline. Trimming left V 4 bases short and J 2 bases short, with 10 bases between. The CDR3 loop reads CASSPPSSTDTQYF. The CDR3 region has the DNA TGCGCCAGCAGCCCCCCCAGTTCCACAGATACGCAGTATTTT.

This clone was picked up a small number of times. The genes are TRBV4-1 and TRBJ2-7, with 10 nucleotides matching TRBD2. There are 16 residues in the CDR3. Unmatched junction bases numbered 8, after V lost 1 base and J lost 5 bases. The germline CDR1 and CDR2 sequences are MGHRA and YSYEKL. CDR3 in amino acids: CASSQVSGGGMNEQYV. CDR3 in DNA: TGCGCCAGCAGCCAAGTGAGCGGGGGGGGTATGAACGAGCAGTACGTC.

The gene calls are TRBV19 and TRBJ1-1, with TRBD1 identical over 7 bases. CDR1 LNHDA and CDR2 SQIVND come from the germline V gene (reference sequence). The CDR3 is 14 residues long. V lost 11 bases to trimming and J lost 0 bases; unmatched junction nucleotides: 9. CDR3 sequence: CAVRDRLMNTEAFF. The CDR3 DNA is TGTGCCGTCCGGGACAGATTAATGAACACTGAAGCTTTCTTT. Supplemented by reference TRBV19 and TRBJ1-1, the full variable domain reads DGGITQSPKYLFRKEGQNVTLSCEQNLNHDAMYWYRQDPGQGLRLIYYSQIVNDFQKGDIAEGYSVSREKKESFPLTVTSAQKNPTAFYLCAVRDRLMNTEAFFGQGTRLTVV.

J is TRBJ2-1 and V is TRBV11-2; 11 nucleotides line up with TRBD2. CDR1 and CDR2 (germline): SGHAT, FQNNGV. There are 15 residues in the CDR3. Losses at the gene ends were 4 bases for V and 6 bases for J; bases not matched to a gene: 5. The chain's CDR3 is CASSSTSGGLNEQFF. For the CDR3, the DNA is TGTGCCAGCAGCTCAACTAGCGGGGGCCTCAATGAGCAGTTCTTC.

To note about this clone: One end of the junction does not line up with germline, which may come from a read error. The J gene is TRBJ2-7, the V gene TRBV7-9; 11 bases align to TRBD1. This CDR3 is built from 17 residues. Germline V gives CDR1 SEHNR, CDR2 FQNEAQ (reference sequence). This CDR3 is CSSSPSPGQGDPYEQYF. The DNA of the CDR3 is TGTTCCAGCAGCCCGTCACCGGGACAGGGGGACCCCTACGAGCAGTACTTC.

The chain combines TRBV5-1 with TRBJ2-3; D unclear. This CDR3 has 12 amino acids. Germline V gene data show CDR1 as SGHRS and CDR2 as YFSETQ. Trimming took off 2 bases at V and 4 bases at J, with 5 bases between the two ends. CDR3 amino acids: CASSLIADTQYF. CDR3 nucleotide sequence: TGCGCCAGCAGCTTAATAGCAGATACGCAGTATTTT.

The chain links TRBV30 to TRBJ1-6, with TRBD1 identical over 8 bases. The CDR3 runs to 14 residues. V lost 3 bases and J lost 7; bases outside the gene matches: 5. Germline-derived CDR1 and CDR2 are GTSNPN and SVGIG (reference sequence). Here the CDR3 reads CAWRHGQGNSPLHF. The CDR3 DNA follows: TGTGCCTGGAGACATGGACAGGGAAATTCACCCCTCCACTTT.